A selection of T cell receptor beta chains follows, all from one sample in a study of T cells in localized non-small cell lung cancer. Generated by immunoSEQ multiplex PCR, the TCRdb table keeps only in-frame clones and is missing some. The table lists more than 2,500 clones, roughly a quarter of them singletons. The sequenced sample was lung tumor tissue, obtained before any cancer treatment. Receptor source: a female donor over 55 with stage I lung adenocarcinoma. Each CDR3 is given with its conserved first and last residue. Each record gives: clone size, J gene, V gene, D gene, CDR3 DNA, CDR3 protein. D genes are given only for firm matches. Clone size is stated in some rows and not others, as once, few, many or a class when expanded.

abundance: .
j_gene: TRBJ2-3
v_gene: TRBV11-3
d_gene: TRBD1
CDR3nt: TGTGCCAGCAGACAACCGGGACAGGGCCGCACAGATACGCAGTATTTT
CDR3aa: CASRQPGQGRTDTQYF

abundance: .
j_gene: TRBJ1-3
v_gene: TRBV28
d_gene: .
CDR3nt: TGTGCCAGCAGTCTCCCGGGAGGAGGGGCCCTCTCTGGAAACACCATATATTTT
CDR3aa: CASSLPGGGALSGNTIYF

abundance: few
j_gene: TRBJ2-2
v_gene: TRBV11-1
d_gene: .
CDR3nt: TGTGCCAGCAGCCATACTTTCACCGCCGGGGAGCTGTTTTTT
CDR3aa: CASSHTFTAGELFF

abundance: .
j_gene: TRBJ1-6
v_gene: TRBV18
d_gene: .
CDR3nt: TGTGCCAGCTCCCTCTCCGGGGCCTTAAATTCACCCCTCCACTTT
CDR3aa: CASSLSGALNSPLHF

abundance: .
j_gene: TRBJ2-3
v_gene: TRBV6-8
d_gene: .
CDR3nt: TGTGCCAGCAGCAGCCGTGGAGGGCCTAAAACAGATACGCAGTATTTT
CDR3aa: CASSSRGGPKTDTQYF

abundance: few
j_gene: TRBJ2-1
v_gene: TRBV6-8
d_gene: .
CDR3nt: TGTGCCAGCAGCAACCGGGCCTCCAATGAGCAGTTCTTC
CDR3aa: CASSNRASNEQFF

abundance: .
j_gene: TRBJ1-6
v_gene: TRBV19
d_gene: .
CDR3nt: TGTGCCAGTAGCCTAAGCGGGATACGGTCCTATAATTCACCCCTCCACTTT
CDR3aa: CASSLSGIRSYNSPLHF

abundance: once
j_gene: TRBJ2-7
v_gene: TRBV19
d_gene: .
CDR3nt: TGTGCCAGTAGATTTGACGCCATCTCCTACGAGCAGTACTTC
CDR3aa: CASRFDAISYEQYF

abundance: few
j_gene: TRBJ1-1
v_gene: TRBV28
d_gene: .
CDR3nt: TGTGCCAGCCCCCCCCGAGCAACTGTAATGAACACTGAAGCTTTCTTT
CDR3aa: CASPPRATVMNTEAFF

abundance: few
j_gene: TRBJ2-1
v_gene: TRBV1
d_gene: .
CDR3nt: TGCGCCAGCAGCCAAGATACTAGCAGGGGCAATGAGCAGTTCTTC
CDR3aa: CASSQDTSRGNEQFF

abundance: .
j_gene: TRBJ1-2
v_gene: TRBV9
d_gene: TRBD1
CDR3nt: TGTGCCAGCAGCGCTGGGACAGAGATAACTAACTATGGCTACACCTTC
CDR3aa: CASSAGTEITNYGYTF

abundance: medium-sized
j_gene: TRBJ2-2
v_gene: TRBV6-8
d_gene: .
CDR3nt: TGTGCCAGCAGATACGTCCAGGACCGAAGTTCCGGGGAGCTGTTTTTT
CDR3aa: CASRYVQDRSSGELFF

abundance: .
j_gene: TRBJ2-1
v_gene: TRBV25-1
d_gene: .
CDR3nt: TGTGCCAGCAGTGAATGGGGCCTTTACAATGAGCAGTTCTTC
CDR3aa: CASSEWGLYNEQFF

abundance: once
j_gene: TRBJ2-1
v_gene: TRBV29-1
d_gene: .
CDR3nt: TGCAGCGTTGACCGGGGGGTTGGTACGGGACAACGAGACAATGAGCAGTTCTTC
CDR3aa: CSVDRGVGTGQRDNEQFF

abundance: few
j_gene: TRBJ2-7
v_gene: TRBV9
d_gene: .
CDR3nt: TGTGCCAGCGCCCTCCTTAGGGGGGCCTACGAGCAGTACTTC
CDR3aa: CASALLRGAYEQYF

abundance: few
j_gene: TRBJ2-2
v_gene: TRBV19
d_gene: TRBD1
CDR3nt: TGTGCCAGTAGTACTCGAAACAGGGGGCAGGGCACCGGGGAGCTGTTTTTT
CDR3aa: CASSTRNRGQGTGELFF

abundance: few
j_gene: TRBJ2-2
v_gene: TRBV6-8
d_gene: TRBD2
CDR3nt: TGTGCCAGCAGTCTAGCGGGAGGGCTTGTTACCGGGGAGCTGTTTTTT
CDR3aa: CASSLAGGLVTGELFF

abundance: medium-sized
j_gene: TRBJ2-7
v_gene: TRBV6-8
d_gene: TRBD1
CDR3nt: TGTGCCAGCAAGGGACAGGGGAGCTCCTACGAGCAGTACTTC
CDR3aa: CASKGQGSSYEQYF

abundance: few
j_gene: TRBJ1-3
v_gene: TRBV14
d_gene: .
CDR3nt: TGTGCCAGCAGCCAAGGACAGAGTAAAGGAAACACCATATATTTT
CDR3aa: CASSQGQSKGNTIYF

abundance: few
j_gene: TRBJ1-4
v_gene: TRBV6-8
d_gene: TRBD1
CDR3nt: TGTGCCAGCAGTGAGTGGACAGGGGCGACTAATGAAAAACTGTTTTTT
CDR3aa: CASSEWTGATNEKLFF

abundance: .
j_gene: TRBJ1-3
v_gene: TRBV11-3
d_gene: .
CDR3nt: TGTGCCAGCAGCCATCGGAGCTCTGGAAACACCATATATTTT
CDR3aa: CASSHRSSGNTIYF

abundance: few
j_gene: TRBJ2-2
v_gene: TRBV28
d_gene: .
CDR3nt: TGTGCCAGCATGCCTACCAGGAACACCGGGGAGCTGTTTTTT
CDR3aa: CASMPTRNTGELFF

abundance: few
j_gene: TRBJ2-7
v_gene: TRBV28
d_gene: TRBD1
CDR3nt: TGTGCCAGCAGTGGGGGTGACAGGGGGCTCTACGAGCAGTACTTC
CDR3aa: CASSGGDRGLYEQYF

abundance: medium-sized
j_gene: TRBJ2-1
v_gene: TRBV11-3
d_gene: .
CDR3nt: TGTGCCAGCAGCACACTCACTAGAGACTCTTTGCCGTTCTTC
CDR3aa: CASSTLTRDSLPFF

abundance: .
j_gene: TRBJ1-3
v_gene: TRBV14
d_gene: .
CDR3nt: TGTGCCAGCAGCCCGGACATGGGAAACACCATATATTTT
CDR3aa: CASSPDMGNTIYF

abundance: few
j_gene: TRBJ2-6
v_gene: TRBV4-1
d_gene: .
CDR3nt: TGCGCCAGCAGCCAAGATATAAGGGGGTCTGGGGCCAACGTCCTGACTTTC
CDR3aa: CASSQDIRGSGANVLTF

abundance: .
j_gene: TRBJ1-5
v_gene: TRBV28
d_gene: .
CDR3nt: TGTGCCAGCAGTCCCAATTGGGCCTATAGCAATCAGCCCCAGCATTTT
CDR3aa: CASSPNWAYSNQPQHF

abundance: few
j_gene: TRBJ2-3
v_gene: TRBV28
d_gene: .
CDR3nt: TGTGCCAGCAGTTCACCGGGACGCCTCCCAGATTTT
CDR3aa: CASSSPGRLPDF

abundance: few
j_gene: TRBJ1-2
v_gene: TRBV11-3
d_gene: .
CDR3nt: TGTGCCAGCAGCCGACTTACCGGACTCACTAACTTCTATGGCTACACCTTC
CDR3aa: CASSRLTGLTNFYGYTF

abundance: medium-sized
j_gene: TRBJ2-5
v_gene: TRBV9
d_gene: .
CDR3nt: TGTGCCAGCAGCGTTGGGGCGAAACAAGAGACCCAGTACTTC
CDR3aa: CASSVGAKQETQYF

abundance: .
j_gene: TRBJ2-3
v_gene: TRBV18
d_gene: .
CDR3nt: TGTGCCAGCTCACTATCGACTACTGCAGATACGCAGTATTTT
CDR3aa: CASSLSTTADTQYF

abundance: medium-sized
j_gene: TRBJ1-2
v_gene: TRBV9
d_gene: .
CDR3nt: TGTGCCAGCAGCGTAGGCCCTTATGGCTACACCTTC
CDR3aa: CASSVGPYGYTF

abundance: few
j_gene: TRBJ2-7
v_gene: TRBV23-1
d_gene: .
CDR3nt: TGCGCCAGCAGCCCGAGCTGGCAGGGGGGTGGCGAGCAGTACTTC
CDR3aa: CASSPSWQGGGEQYF

abundance: few
j_gene: TRBJ2-4
v_gene: TRBV9
d_gene: TRBD1
CDR3nt: TGTGCCAGCAGTTCTAACCGGGACAGCAAAAACATTCAGTACTTC
CDR3aa: CASSSNRDSKNIQYF

abundance: hyperexpanded
j_gene: TRBJ2-2
v_gene: TRBV29-1
d_gene: .
CDR3nt: TGCAGCGTTGATCAGGAGGGGAACACCGGGGAGCTGTTTTTT
CDR3aa: CSVDQEGNTGELFF

abundance: few
j_gene: TRBJ2-3
v_gene: TRBV6-8
d_gene: TRBD1
CDR3nt: TGTGCCAGCAGTGATCCCTTACGACGGGACAGGGAAACAGATACGCAGTATTTT
CDR3aa: CASSDPLRRDRETDTQYF

abundance: .
j_gene: TRBJ2-2
v_gene: TRBV11-3
d_gene: TRBD2
CDR3nt: TGTGCCAGCAGCTTAACTATAAGCGGGACGAACACCGGGGAGCTGTTTTTT
CDR3aa: CASSLTISGTNTGELFF

abundance: few
j_gene: TRBJ1-2
v_gene: TRBV1
d_gene: .
CDR3nt: TGCGCCAGCAGTCGAGAGCTGACGACGGACGGATATGGCTACACCTTC
CDR3aa: CASSRELTTDGYGYTF

abundance: few
j_gene: TRBJ2-3
v_gene: TRBV28
d_gene: .
CDR3nt: TGTGCCAGCAGTTTCGTGGCGGGCACAGATACGCAGTATTTT
CDR3aa: CASSFVAGTDTQYF

abundance: .
j_gene: TRBJ2-6
v_gene: TRBV6-8
d_gene: .
CDR3nt: TGTGCCAGCAGTCGACAGGGAGGGACTGGGGCCAACGTCCTGACTTTC
CDR3aa: CASSRQGGTGANVLTF